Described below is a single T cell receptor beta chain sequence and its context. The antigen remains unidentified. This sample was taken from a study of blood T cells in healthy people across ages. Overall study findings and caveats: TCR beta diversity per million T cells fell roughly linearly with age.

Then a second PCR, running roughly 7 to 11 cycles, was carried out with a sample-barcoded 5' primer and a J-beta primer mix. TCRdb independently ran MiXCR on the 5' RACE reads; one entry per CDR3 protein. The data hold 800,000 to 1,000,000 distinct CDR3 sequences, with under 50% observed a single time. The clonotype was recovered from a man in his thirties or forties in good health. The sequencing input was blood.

DNA of the CDR3: TGTGCCAGCAGTCCTAGGGTTCACACTGAAGCTTTCTTT. Its protein product is CASSPRVHTEAFF. The chain carries TRBV27 and TRBJ1-1, with D unresolved. The CDR3 has 13 amino acids. The germline gives CDR1 MNHEY, CDR2 SMNVEV (reference sequence). Trimming removed 5 bases from V and 3 bases from J, with 10 bases in between.